This T cell receptor beta chain is drawn from a study of T cells in Graves' hyperthyroidism and ophthalmopathy (dated by TCRdb to the late 2010s). At the level of the whole study: Peripheral blood was sampled at the time of initial diagnosis, prior to any treatment. TCR V-J signatures able to tell the groups apart were searched for in a discovery cohort of 90 to 100 patients, of whom more than 40 had Graves' ophthalmopathy and 57 had stable Graves' hyperthyroidism. Prospective prediction of ophthalmopathy was tested in an independent validation cohort consisting of roughly 19 hyperthyroidism patients and approximately 16 patients who later progressed to ophthalmopathy. For training and testing, the 80 to 100 patients in the discovery cohort were randomly divided in a 7:3 ratio. Thyroid tissue and blood T-cell repertoires from more than 5 Graves' hyperthyroidism patients were also compared in the study. Following sampling, methimazole starting at 30 mg daily was given to hyperthyroidism patients, and high-dose intravenous methylprednisolone was given to ophthalmopathy patients. The paper reports TCR Vbeta CDR3 sequencing of approximately 140 peripheral blood samples: fewer than 50 ophthalmopathy, fewer than 85 hyperthyroidism and 17 progressor patients.

This clonotype was observed at least ten times. The antigen it binds to is not known. There are no base qualities to consult, and no much larger clone falls within one base. V is pared back by 6 bases and J by 0 bases, with 9 bases lying between the germline termini. The germline V gene supplies CDR1 MNHNS and CDR2 SASEGT. The CDR3 holds 13 amino acids from the cysteine to the phenylalanine. CDR3 DNA is the only sequence kept; it has 39 bases, read in frame from the first base. Ophthalmopathy patients had moderately to severely active disease, Clinical Activity Score of at least 3, NOSPECS grade of at least 4, and duration under 3 months. Any patient with an uncontrolled infection, another autoimmune disease, pregnancy or lactation was excluded. Diagnoses relied on clinical symptoms, serum thyroxine and TRAb, thyroid ultrasound and orbital computed tomography. PBMCs were separated from over 9 ml of fresh peripheral blood using Ficoll-Paque density gradient centrifugation. Trizol reagent was used to extract total RNA, and RNA quality was then checked on an Agilent 2100 Bioanalyzer.

Study-level results and caveats: Most expanded thyroid clonotypes (frequency above 0.001) were also found in blood, which suggests that blood repertoires may mirror thyroid immune responses. In validation, the model predicted progression to ophthalmopathy with approximately 71% sensitivity and around 72% specificity, a median of about 6.7 months before onset. No statistical method was used to fix the sample size in advance, and group allocation was not hidden from the investigators. In cross-validation, a model built on a 13 V-J signature told ophthalmopathy apart from stable hyperthyroidism with 85% to 90% sensitivity and around 83% specificity, and in testing the same model reached 80%/75%.

The TCR beta CDR3 regions were amplified from the RNA transcripts. The first round of RT-PCR for the TCR CDR3 was performed with the HTBI primer set and the Qiagen OneStep RT-PCR kit. A second multiplex PCR round built the libraries, followed by size selection and purification. The libraries were sequenced on an Illumina HiSeq2000 using paired-end 100 bp reads. Regarding the original processing steps: Raw data were processed with SOAPnuke, discarding reads with adapters, uncalled bases, mean Phred below 15, or no exact constant-primer or identifier match. COPE v1.2.5 was used to merge high-quality paired reads, and clonotypes were defined as unique nucleotide sequences. MiTCR v1.1 was used to align clonotypes to the IMGT TRBV, TRBD and TRBJ reference segments. Only V-J combinations with frequency above 0.0001, covering about 99% of repertoires, were analysed. The TCS score was defined as the ratio of F50 (clonal expansion) to E x V (chaos), calculated using BLOSUM62-based TCRdist between CDR3 peptides within each V-J. Welch's t-statistics and random forest reduced roughly 530 V-J features to 10 to 15, which were used in a naive Bayes classifier (R e1071). TCRdb reworked the public reads: Q25 trimming with fastp, MiXCR clone assembly, productive beta chains retained. When rows share a CDR3 protein, they turn into one entry using the most common DNA and genes. V and J calls and clone size were set by TCRdb, not the authors. This sample comprises a few hundred thousand distinct CDR3 sequences, around 15% of them detected only once. The top ten clonotypes cover approximately 19% of the sample.

The specimen sequenced was blood. The clonotype comes from a woman aged 55-69 years with Graves' ophthalmopathy. The chain is made from TRBV6-1 and TRBJ2-7; a weak D assignment points to TRBD1 (6 bases agree). The CDR3 region has the sequence CASRTGSSYEQYF. The sequenced DNA: TGTGCCAGCAGAACAGGGAGCTCCTACGAGCAGTACTTC.